These T cell receptor beta chains were read from a single sample in a study of T cell responses to AZD1222 COVID-19 vaccine. The protocol was immunoSEQ multiplex PCR, while the TCRdb copy is restricted to in-frame clones and leaves out a portion. The sample has about 150,000 clones, more than 90% seen once. Sequences were derived from peripheral blood, sampled 28 days after the second AZD1222 dose. These receptors were taken from an adult who received the AZD1222 COVID-19 vaccine. The conserved cysteine and the conserved F or W are not part of the CDR3 here.

cdr3_length j_call v_call cdr3_aa
10 TRBJ2-1 TRBV27 ASSASYNEQF
12 TRBJ1-2 TRBV10-2 ASSPRDRNYGYT
11 TRBJ1-1 TRBV9 ASSSRQGTEAF
14 TRBJ2-5 TRBV7-9 ASSLRLTGPDETQY
9 TRBJ2-7 TRBV2 ASRDSYEQY
13 TRBJ2-7 TRBV30 AWSGERGARKEQY
17 TRBJ2-7 TRBV14 ASSQDRGATPRIGDEQY
12 TRBJ2-7 TRBV2 ASSEVGTNYEQY
12 TRBJ1-2 TRBV5-1 ASSLWTTGSGYT
13 TRBJ2-7 TRBV19 ASAIQGLAAYEQY
12 TRBJ1-2 TRBV28 ASSLQGPDYGYT
14 TRBJ1-1 TRBV28 ASSSYRGRRDTEAF
14 TRBJ1-1 TRBV3-1/TRBV3-2 ASSQESWPGVGEAF
14 TRBJ2-1 TRBV9 ASSVVMRLAHNEQF
11 TRBJ1-1 TRBV12-3/TRBV12-4 ASRQGYGTEAF
13 TRBJ1-2 TRBV18 ASSPVATSNYGYT
13 TRBJ2-7 TRBV2 ASSSRQALRDEQY
12 TRBJ2-7 TRBV5-1 ASSLYRGHYEQY
11 TRBJ2-2 TRBV14 ASSRDLTGELF
13 TRBJ2-3 TRBV27 ASSLYRGSMDTQY